This entry describes one TCR beta chain. These data are taken from a study of OX40 agonist ivuxolimab in advanced cancers. Looked up from germline, CDR1 is MDHEN and CDR2 is SYDVKM. The CDR3 sequence is 13 residues long. Unmatched junction bases numbered 3, after V lost 10 bases and J lost 5 bases. Some clones are missing from TCRdb's copy, which holds only in-frame ones; the method was immunoSEQ multiplex PCR. In the table there are 10,000 to 15,000 clones, more than 75% of which are singletons. This specimen consisted of CD4+ or CD8+ T cells sorted from blood, obtained in a trial of the OX40 agonist ivuxolimab. The J gene is TRBJ2-1, the V gene TRBV28; 12 bases match TRBD2. The sequence was collected from an adult with an advanced solid tumor such as melanoma, head and neck, liver or kidney cancer. CDR3: CATRTSGDNEQFF. The CDR3 DNA reads TGTGCCACGCGGACTAGCGGGGACAATGAGCAGTTCTTC.